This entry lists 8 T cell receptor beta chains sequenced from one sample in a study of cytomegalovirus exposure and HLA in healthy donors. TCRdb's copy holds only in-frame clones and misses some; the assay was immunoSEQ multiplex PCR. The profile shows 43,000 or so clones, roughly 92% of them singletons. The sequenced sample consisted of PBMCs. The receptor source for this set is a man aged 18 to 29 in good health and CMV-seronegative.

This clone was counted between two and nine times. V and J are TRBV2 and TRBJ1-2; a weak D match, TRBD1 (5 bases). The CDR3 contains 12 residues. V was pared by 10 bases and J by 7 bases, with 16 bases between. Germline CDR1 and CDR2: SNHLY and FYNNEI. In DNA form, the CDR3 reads TGTGCCATCCCCGACAGTATCTTTGGCTACACCTTC. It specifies CAIPDSIFGYTF.

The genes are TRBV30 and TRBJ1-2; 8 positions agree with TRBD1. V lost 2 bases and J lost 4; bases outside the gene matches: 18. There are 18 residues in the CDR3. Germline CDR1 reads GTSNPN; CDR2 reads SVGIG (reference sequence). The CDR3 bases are TGTGCCTGGAGTTTAACATTGGACAGGGCCCTCCTACGCTATGGCTACACCTTC. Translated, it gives CAWSLTLDRALLRYGYTF.

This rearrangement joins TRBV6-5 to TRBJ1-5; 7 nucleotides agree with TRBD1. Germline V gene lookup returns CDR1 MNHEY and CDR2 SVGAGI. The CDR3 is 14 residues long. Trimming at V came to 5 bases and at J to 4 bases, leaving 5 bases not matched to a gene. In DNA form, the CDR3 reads TGTGCCAGCAGTGGAGGGACAGCAAATCAGCCCCAGCATTTT. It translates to CASSGGTANQPQHF.

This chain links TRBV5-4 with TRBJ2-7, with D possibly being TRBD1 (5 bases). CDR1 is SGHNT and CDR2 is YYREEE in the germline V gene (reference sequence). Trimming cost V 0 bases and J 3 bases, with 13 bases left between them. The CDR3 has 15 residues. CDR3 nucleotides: TGTGCCAGCAGCTTGGATAGGGGTGGGGACTACGAGCAGTACTTC. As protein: CASSLDRGGDYEQYF.

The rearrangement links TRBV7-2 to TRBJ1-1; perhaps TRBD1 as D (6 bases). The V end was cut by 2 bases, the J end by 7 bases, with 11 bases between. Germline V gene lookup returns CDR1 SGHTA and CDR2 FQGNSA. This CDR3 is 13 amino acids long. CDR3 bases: TGTGCCAGCAGCTTAAGACAGGACATTGAAGCTTTCTTT. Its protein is CASSLRQDIEAFF. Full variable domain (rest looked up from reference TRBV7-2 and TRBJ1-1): GAGVSQSPSNKVTEKGKDVELRCDPISGHTALYWYRQSLGQGLEFLIYFQGNSAPDKSGLPSDRFSAERTGGSVSTLTIQRTQQEDSAVYLCASSLRQDIEAFFGQGTRLTVV.

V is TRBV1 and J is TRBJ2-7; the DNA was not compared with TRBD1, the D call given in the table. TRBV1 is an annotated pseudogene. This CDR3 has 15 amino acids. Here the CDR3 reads CTSSQRGRFYYEQYF. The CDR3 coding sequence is TGCACCAGCAGCCAAAGGGGGAGATTCTACTACGAGCAGTACTTC.

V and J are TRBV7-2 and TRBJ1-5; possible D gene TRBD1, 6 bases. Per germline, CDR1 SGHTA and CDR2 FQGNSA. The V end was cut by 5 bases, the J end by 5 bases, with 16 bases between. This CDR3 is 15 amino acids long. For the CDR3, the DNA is TGTGCCAGCAGCCTACGAACAGGGTGGGATCAGCCCCAGCATTTT. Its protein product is CASSLRTGWDQPQHF.

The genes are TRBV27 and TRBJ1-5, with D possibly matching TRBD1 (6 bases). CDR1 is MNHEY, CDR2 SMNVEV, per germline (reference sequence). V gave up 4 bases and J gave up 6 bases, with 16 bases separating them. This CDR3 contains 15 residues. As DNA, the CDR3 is TGTGCCAGCAGTTATCGGTGGGGGCATGGTCAGCCCCAGCATTTT. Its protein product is CASSYRWGHGQPQHF.